A selection of T cell receptor beta chains follows, all from one sample in a study of CD8+ T cells in alopecia areata. The data were produced by immunoSEQ multiplex PCR, yet TCRdb's version contains in-frame clones alone and is incomplete. The sample has about 180,000 clones; roughly 70% are singletons. This specimen consisted of CD8+ T cells sorted from blood, obtained at week 0. These receptors came from a human donor with alopecia areata. CDR3s include the opening cysteine and the closing phenylalanine or tryptophan. The order of the fields is V gene, CDR3 protein.

TRBV7-9 CASIEDYEDRNYGYTF
TRBV10-3 CAISESGIRAGANVLTF
TRBV6-6 CASSYSWTGDNYGYTF
TRBV30 CAWSVRVNEQFF
TRBV30 CAWSAEGDYEQYF
TRBV28 CASSLGGGITDTQYF
TRBV5-1 CASSLTSLHEQYF
TRBV29-1 CSVESGSANTGELFF
TRBV13 CASSHLRVGLGSGANVLTF
TRBV29-1 CSVDRANYGYTF
TRBV6-5 CASSSADRGGYTF
TRBV4-1 CASSQVGTATNQPQHF
TRBV7-6 CASSFRSGGGSYNEQFF
TRBV19 CASSTRTYTEAFF
TRBV27 CASSEDANTDTQYF
TRBV30 CAWRQDRIFSPLHF
TRBV7-9 CASSLHTGLYTEAFF
TRBV13 CASSFGSGANVLTF
TRBV5-6 CASSSPGGDEQFF
TRBV25-1 CASSDREHADLSEKLFF
TRBV7-6 CASSPRDLGTDTQYF
TRBV29-1 CSVEMDRTYEQYF
TRBV4-1 CASSQDREGGSNQPQHF
TRBV29-1 CSVEDAGASGSYEQYF
TRBV5-1 CASSLAGTQYF
TRBV5-1 CASSFSHQYEQYF
TRBV6-1 CASSEAPVPGRNEQFF
TRBV12-5 CASAAGTFNEQFF
TRBV7-9 CASRTIGNRDSGNTIYF
TRBV7-9 CASSPSGGQQETQYF